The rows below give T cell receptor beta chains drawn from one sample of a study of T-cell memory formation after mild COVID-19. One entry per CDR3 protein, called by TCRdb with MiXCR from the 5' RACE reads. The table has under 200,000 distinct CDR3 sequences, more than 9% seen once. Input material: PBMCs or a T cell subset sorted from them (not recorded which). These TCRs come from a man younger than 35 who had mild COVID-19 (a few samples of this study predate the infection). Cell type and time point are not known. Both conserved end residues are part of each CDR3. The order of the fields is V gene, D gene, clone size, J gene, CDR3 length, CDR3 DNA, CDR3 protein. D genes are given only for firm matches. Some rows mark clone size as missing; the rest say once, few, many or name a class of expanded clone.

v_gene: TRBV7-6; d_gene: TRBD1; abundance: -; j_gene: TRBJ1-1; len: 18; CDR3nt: TGTGCCAGCAGCCTTATAGGGACAGGGGACCGGATGAACACTGAAGCTTTCTTT; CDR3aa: CASSLIGTGDRMNTEAFF
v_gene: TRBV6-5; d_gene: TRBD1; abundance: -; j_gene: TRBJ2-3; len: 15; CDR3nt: TGTGCCAGCAGTTTCGACAGGGGGCGGGCAGATACGCAGTATTTT; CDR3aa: CASSFDRGRADTQYF
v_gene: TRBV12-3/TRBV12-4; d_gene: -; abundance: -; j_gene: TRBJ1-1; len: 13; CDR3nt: TGTGCCAGCAGTTTGGGCGACCGTAGGAAAGCTTTCTTT; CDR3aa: CASSLGDRRKAFF
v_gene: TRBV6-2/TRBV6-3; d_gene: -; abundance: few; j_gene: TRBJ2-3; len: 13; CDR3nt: TGTGCCAGCAATGGGGCGGACACAGATACGCAGTATTTT; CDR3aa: CASNGADTDTQYF
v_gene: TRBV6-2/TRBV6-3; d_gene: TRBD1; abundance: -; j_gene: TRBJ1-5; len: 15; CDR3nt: TGTGCCAGCAGCCCCGGGCAGGGGGTCAATCAGCCCCAGCATTTT; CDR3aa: CASSPGQGVNQPQHF
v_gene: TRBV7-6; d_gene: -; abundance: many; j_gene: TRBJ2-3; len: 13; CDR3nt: TGTGCCAGCAGCTTCGGGGGATCAGATACGCAGTATTTT; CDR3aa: CASSFGGSDTQYF
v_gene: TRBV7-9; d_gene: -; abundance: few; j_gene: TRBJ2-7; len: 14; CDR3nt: TGTGCCAGCAGCCCCAACCTGCGCTTCCACGAGCAGTACTTC; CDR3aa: CASSPNLRFHEQYF
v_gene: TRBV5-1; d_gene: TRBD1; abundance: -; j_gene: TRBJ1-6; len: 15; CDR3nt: TGCGCCAGCAGCTTGGAGACAGGGGGTGGATCACCCCTCCACTTT; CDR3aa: CASSLETGGGSPLHF
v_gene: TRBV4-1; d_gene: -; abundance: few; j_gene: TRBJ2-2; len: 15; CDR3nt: TGCGCCAGCAGCCACGGATTCGAGAGGACCGGGGAGCTGTTTTTT; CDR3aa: CASSHGFERTGELFF
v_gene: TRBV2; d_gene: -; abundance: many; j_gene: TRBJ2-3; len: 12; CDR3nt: TGTGCCAGCAGCAGGGTTACAGATACGCAGTATTTT; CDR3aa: CASSRVTDTQYF
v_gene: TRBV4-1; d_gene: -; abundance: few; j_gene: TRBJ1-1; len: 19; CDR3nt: TGCGCCAGCAGCCAAGTTTTTTCTGAACGGCGTGGACTGAACACTGAAGCTTTCTTT; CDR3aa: CASSQVFSERRGLNTEAFF
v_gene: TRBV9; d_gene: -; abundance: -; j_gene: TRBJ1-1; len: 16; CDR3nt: TGTGCCAGCTTTCTTCGCCCGGGGCCGACCAGGACTGAAGCTTTCTTT; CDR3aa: CASFLRPGPTRTEAFF
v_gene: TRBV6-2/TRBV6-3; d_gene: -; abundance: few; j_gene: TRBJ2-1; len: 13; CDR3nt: TGTGCCAGCGGCCGGAGCTCCTACAATGAGCAGTTCTTC; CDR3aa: CASGRSSYNEQFF
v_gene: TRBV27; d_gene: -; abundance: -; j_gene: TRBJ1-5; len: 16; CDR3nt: TGTGCCAGCAGTTCCCTCGACCGGGGAGGCAATCAGCCCCAGCATTTT; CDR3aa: CASSSLDRGGNQPQHF
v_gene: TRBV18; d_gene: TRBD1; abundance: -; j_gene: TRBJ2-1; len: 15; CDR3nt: TGTGCCAGCTCCCGAAGACAGGGTGTGGGCAATGAGCAGTTCTTC; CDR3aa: CASSRRQGVGNEQFF
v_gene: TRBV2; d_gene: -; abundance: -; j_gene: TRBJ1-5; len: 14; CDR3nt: TGTGCCAGCAGTGAACTGGCAGGGAATCAGCCCCAGCATTTT; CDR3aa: CASSELAGNQPQHF
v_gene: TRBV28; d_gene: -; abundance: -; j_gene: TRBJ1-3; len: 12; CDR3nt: TGTGCCAGCAGTCTAGTGGCGGACACCATATATTTT; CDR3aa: CASSLVADTIYF